This record covers a single TCR beta chain. The antigen remains unidentified. The data originate from a study of T-cell memory formation after mild COVID-19. Overall study context: TCR clusters were mostly donor specific. Study-wide points: Mainly in CM and EM were contracting CD4+ clones; CD8+ were in EMRA. From day 15 to 85, contracting clones were balanced between CD4 and CD8, whereas later expanders leaned toward CD4+.

In TCRdb, the 5' RACE reads were re-called with MiXCR into one record per CDR3 protein. Of approximately 89,000 distinct CDR3 sequences listed, over 10% are singletons. The CDR3 sequence is 13 residues long. Germline CDR1 ENHRY, CDR2 SYGVKD. Trimming removed 6 bases from V and 4 bases from J; junction bases left unmatched: 6. This TCR was recovered from a man aged 18-30 years who had mild COVID-19 (a few samples of this study predate the infection). Cell type and time point are not known. The sequencing sample was made of PBMCs or a T cell subset sorted from them (not recorded which). The V and J genes are TRBV10-3 and TRBJ2-7; 7 nucleotides agree with TRBD1. The CDR3: CAISGTATYEQYF. The CDR3, as DNA: TGTGCCATCAGCGGGACAGCTACTTACGAGCAGTACTTC.